This TCR beta chain was identified in a study of chemoradiotherapy in HPV16-positive cancers. Overall study: A couple of HPV16-positive patients' cells yielded candidate HPV-specific clones and common motifs. Study findings and constraints: In HPV16-positive patients, HPV-responsive T-cell expansion tracked better recurrence-free survival.

Here immunoSEQ multiplex PCR was the method, and the copy in TCRdb shows in-frame clones only, minus some. The sample shows about 4,800 clones, 90% of them seen only once. Germline loops: CDR1 SGHNT, CDR2 YYREEE (reference sequence). Losses at the gene ends were 2 bases for V and 8 bases for J; bases not matched to a gene: 7. This CDR3 has 14 amino acids. As for this clone: Its antigen remains unknown.

Sequencing was performed on tumor tissue, taken from a patient who underwent chemoradiotherapy. This rearrangement joins TRBV5-4 to TRBJ2-1, with 7 bases fitting TRBD1. The source is a human donor with HPV-associated anogenital cancer. DNA for the CDR3: TGTGCCAGCAGCTTCCCGGACAGGATTCATGAGCAGTTCTTC. It is translated as CASSFPDRIHEQFF.